The 31 T cell receptor beta chains presented below share a single source sample, sequenced in a study of T cells in Graves' hyperthyroidism and ophthalmopathy. Regions amplified from RNA transcripts were the TCR beta CDR3 regions. HTBI primers drove first-round RT-PCR of the TCR CDR3. TCRdb reanalysed the multiplex PCR reads using MiXCR and keeps one entry per CDR3 protein. The table records about 400,000 distinct CDR3 sequences, under 15% of them present only once. Specimen: blood. The receptors stem from a young woman with Graves' hyperthyroidism.

This clonotype was seen only a few times. The CDR3 DNA sequence: TGCGCCAGCAGCCAAGGGATTACTAGCGCCTCCTACGAGCAGTACTTC. Translating it yields CASSQGITSASYEQYF. This sequence joins TRBV4-3 and TRBJ2-7; 7 nucleotides match TRBD2. Trimming cost V 1 base and J 0 bases; bases outside gene matches: 6. The CDR3 extends over 16 amino acids. Germline V CDR1 and CDR2: LGHNA, YSLEER.

This clonotype was detected a few times. This may be a read error: a much more frequent sequence differs by one nucleotide. This CDR3 is missing its conserved last phenylalanine or tryptophan, likely due to a read error. This chain connects TRBV2 to TRBJ2-7, with 7 bases aligning to TRBD2. Germline CDR1 and CDR2: SNHLY and FYNNEI. The trim removed 2 bases at V and 5 bases at J, leaving 9 bases unmatched. There are 15 residues in the CDR3. The CDR3 sequence: CASSEWRERYNEQYL. The CDR3 DNA sequence: TGTGCCAGCAGTGAATGGCGGGAGAGGTACAACGAGCAGTACCTC.

The chain couples TRBV20-1 to TRBJ2-1; 7 bases match TRBD2. Germline trimming cut 3 bases from V and 6 bases from J; bases unmatched to any gene: 8. Looked up from germline, CDR1 is DFQATT and CDR2 is SNEGSKA (reference sequence). The CDR3 totals 14 residues. CDR3 nucleotides: TGCAGTGCTAGGAGCGGGACGCCAACCAATGAGCAGTTCTTC. Amino acids: CSARSGTPTNEQFF.

This clonotype was observed at least ten times. The chain carries TRBV3-1 and TRBJ2-2; possible D gene TRBD2, 5 bases. CDR1 is LGHDT, CDR2 YNNKEL, per germline (reference sequence). This CDR3 has 16 amino acids. The V end was cut by 1 base, the J end by 1 base, with 10 bases between. This CDR3 is CASSQVSGMNTGELFF. CDR3 coding DNA: TGTGCCAGCAGCCAAGTGAGCGGCATGAACACCGGGGAGCTGTTTTTT.

Turning to this clonotype: A read error may explain this, as a much larger clone is one base away. DNA of the CDR3: TGTGCCAGCAGACACAGGGGGTATCGGCACAGTGGCAATCAGCCCCAGCATTTT. It translates to CASRHRGYRHSGNQPQHF. V and J are TRBV6-2 or TRBV6-3 and TRBJ1-5, with TRBD1 matching 8 bases. This CDR3 is built from 18 residues. V lost 6 bases, J lost 2 bases, and 15 bases stayed unmatched. Germline CDR1 and CDR2: MNHEY and SVGEGT.

At least ten counts were recorded for this clonotype. This chain uses TRBV3-1 with TRBJ1-1; 8 bases agree with TRBD1. Trimming cost V 7 bases and J 5 bases; bases outside gene matches: 9. In germline, CDR1 is LGHDT, CDR2 YNNKEL (reference sequence). The CDR3 has 14 residues. This CDR3 is CASISTGGGTEAFF. The CDR3 DNA reads as TGTGCCAGCATTTCTACAGGGGGAGGGACTGAAGCTTTCTTT.

This clonotype was seen repeatedly, ten times or more. The chain uses TRBV27 and TRBJ2-7, with TRBD1 identical over 7 bases. V trimming: 8 bases; J trimming: 3 bases; junction bases outside the gene matches: 13. CDR1 is MNHEY, CDR2 SMNVEV, per germline (reference sequence). The CDR3 spans 15 residues. The CDR3 loop is CASGGRGYPVYEQYF. Here the CDR3 DNA reads TGTGCCAGCGGCGGCAGGGGGTACCCCGTCTACGAGCAGTACTTC.

This clonotype has at least ten counts. The chain joins TRBV7-2 to TRBJ1-5; 7 bases are a match to TRBD1. Unmatched junction bases numbered 7, after V lost 1 base and J lost 4 bases. Germline CDR1 SGHTA, CDR2 FQGNSA. The CDR3 loop spans 16 amino acids. CDR3 nucleotide sequence: TGTGCCAGCAGCTTAGAGATGACAGGGCTAAATCAGCCCCAGCATTTT. Translated: CASSLEMTGLNQPQHF.

This clonotype was counted at least ten times. The CDR3 protein is CASSSPGNTIYF. CDR3 nucleotide sequence: TGTGCCAGCAGCTCGCCCGGAAACACCATATATTTT. This chain joins TRBV11-2 and TRBJ1-3; no clear D gene. The CDR3 is made up of 12 amino acids. With 4 bases removed from V and 4 bases from J, the gap between germline ends came to 5 bases. CDR1 SGHAT and CDR2 FQNNGV come from the germline V gene.

There are many counts of this clonotype. The V and J genes are TRBV7-9 and TRBJ1-2; no clear D gene. V was pared by 0 bases and J by 8 bases, with 13 bases between. Germline CDR1 reads SEHNR; CDR2 reads FQNEAQ (reference sequence). The CDR3 totals 14 residues. CDR3 bases: TGTGCCAGCAGCTTAGCAGCTTACGGAGGGGGCTACACCTTC. Encoded protein: CASSLAAYGGGYTF.

This clonotype was observed a handful of times. V gene TRBV19 combines with J gene TRBJ2-2; 15 bases agree with TRBD2. The CDR3 has 14 amino acids. Germline V gene data show CDR1 as LNHDA and CDR2 as SQIVND (reference sequence). The ends lost 10 bases at V and 7 bases at J; junction bases unmatched: 4. CDR3 in DNA: TGTGCCACAGGACTAGCGGGAGGGGGCGGGGAGCTGTTTTTT. Encoded protein: CATGLAGGGGELFF.

This clonotype occurred many times. CDR3 in amino acids: CASSLNSAYEQYF. The CDR3 DNA reads as TGTGCCAGCAGTTTAAACAGTGCCTACGAGCAGTACTTC. The chain recombines TRBV28 with TRBJ2-7, with D unclear. CDR3 length: 13 residues. Trimming shortened V by 2 bases and J by 2 bases, and 7 bases separated the two germline ends. Germline V CDR1 and CDR2: MDHEN, SYDVKM.

The CDR3 bases are TGCGCCAGTGAGGTAGGGGCAGGAGAGACCCAGTACTTC. Translation gives CASEVGAGETQYF. The genes are TRBV5-1 and TRBJ2-5, with D perhaps matching TRBD1 (5 bases). The CDR3 extends over 13 amino acids. Trimming stripped 8 bases from V and 4 bases from J, with 15 bases between. CDR1 and CDR2 (germline): SGHRS, YFSETQ.

The V and J genes are TRBV6-1 and TRBJ1-5; 7 bases align to TRBD1. CDR1 is MNHNS and CDR2 is SASEGT in the germline V gene. The CDR3 has 15 amino acids. The V segment lost 7 bases and the J segment 3 bases; nucleotides outside the gene matches: 9. CDR3 amino acids: CASTRDRAFNQPQHF. DNA for the CDR3: TGTGCCAGCACTAGAGACAGGGCTTTCAATCAGCCCCAGCATTTT.

This clonotype was recorded a few times. The gene calls are TRBV20-1 and TRBJ1-2, with TRBD1 as a possible D gene (5 bases). This CDR3 has 13 residues. CDR1 and CDR2 from the germline V gene are DFQATT and SNEGSKA (reference sequence). Trimming pared 6 bases from V and 4 bases from J, leaving 15 bases between. Here the CDR3 reads CSARPPGPYGYTF. CDR3 coding DNA: TGCAGTGCCCGGCCTCCGGGACCCTATGGCTACACCTTC.

This clonotype was detected only a few times. This chain links TRBV28 with TRBJ1-5; TRBD1 is a possible D gene (5 bases). This CDR3 spans 15 amino acids. V was cut by 7 bases and J by 1 base, with 14 bases left in between. The germline V gene has CDR1 MDHEN and CDR2 SYDVKM. CDR3: CASTPVGGSNQPQHF. Here the CDR3 DNA reads TGTGCCAGCACCCCGGTCGGGGGAAGCAATCAGCCCCAGCATTTT.

Ten or more counts support this clonotype. The chain uses TRBV7-2 and TRBJ1-6; maybe TRBD1 (5 bases). Trimming shortened V by 5 bases and J by 10 bases, and 12 bases separated the two germline ends. The CDR3 loop spans 13 amino acids. The germline V gene has CDR1 SGHTA and CDR2 FQGNSA. Here the CDR3 reads CASSPRGGSPLHF. The CDR3 nucleotides read TGTGCCAGCAGCCCACGTGGGGGGTCACCCCTCCACTTT.

This clonotype has at least ten counts. The DNA for the CDR3 is TGTGCCAGCAGCTTAGAACTAGCGGGAGGTTCCACGCAGTATTTT. Residues: CASSLELAGGSTQYF. This sequence joins TRBV11-2 and TRBJ2-3, with 12 bases lining up with TRBD2. The CDR3 loop spans 15 amino acids. J gave up 9 bases and V 0 bases, and 4 bases lay outside the gene matches. The germline gives CDR1 SGHAT, CDR2 FQNNGV.

This clonotype was counted many times. The V gene is TRBV7-3, the J gene TRBJ1-3; the D is unclear. CDR1 and CDR2 (germline): SGHTA, FQGTGA. This CDR3 spans 13 amino acids. V gave up 5 bases and J gave up 5 bases, with 10 bases separating them. CDR3 bases: TGTGCCAGCAGCATGACCGCCCGAAACACCATATATTTT. Translation gives CASSMTARNTIYF.

This clonotype was seen many times. The chain uses TRBV2 and TRBJ1-4, with 7 bases lining up with TRBD1. J lost 6 bases, V lost 0 bases, and 13 bases had no gene match. Germline loops: CDR1 SNHLY, CDR2 FYNNEI. The CDR3 sequence is 18 residues long. CDR3 loop: CASSEALLATGLYEKLFF. Written as DNA, the CDR3 is TGTGCCAGCAGTGAAGCGCTATTGGCGACAGGGTTATATGAAAAACTGTTTTTT.

This clonotype was counted many times. This chain joins TRBV6-2 or TRBV6-3 and TRBJ2-7, with a weak D call TRBD2 (6 bases). The CDR3 contains 15 residues. The germline CDR1 and CDR2 sequences are MNHEY and SVGEGT. Between the trimmed V and J ends, which lost 2 bases and 0 bases, there was a span of 11 bases. CDR3 DNA: TGTGCCAGCAGTTACCGGCTGGACTACTCCTACGAGCAGTACTTC. Amino acid sequence: CASSYRLDYSYEQYF.

This clonotype was counted at least ten times. The V and J genes are TRBV19 and TRBJ2-3, with 8 bases identical to TRBD1. The CDR3 contains 15 residues. Germline CDR1 reads LNHDA; CDR2 reads SQIVND (reference sequence). V shed 6 bases and J 2 bases; nucleotides not matched to a gene: 7. The CDR3, as DNA: TGTGCCAGTAGCGATCCGGGACAGGTCACAGATACGCAGTATTTT. This sequence encodes CASSDPGQVTDTQYF.

This clonotype was observed many times. V gene TRBV27 combines with J gene TRBJ2-6; no clear D gene. The CDR3 is made up of 14 amino acids. Trimming cost V 8 bases and J 0 bases, with 8 bases left between them. Germline V gene data show CDR1 as MNHEY and CDR2 as SMNVEV (reference sequence). The CDR3 DNA follows: TGTGCCAGCCAGTCCCACTCTGGGGCCAACGTCCTGACTTTC. Translated: CASQSHSGANVLTF.

The chain recombines TRBV29-1 with TRBJ1-4; tentative D call: TRBD1 (5 bases). The CDR3 is made up of 15 amino acids. Germline loops: CDR1 SQVTM, CDR2 ANQGSEA. V lost 6 bases and J lost 2, with 16 bases in between. This CDR3 is CSVRGRGSTNEKLFF. The CDR3 coding sequence is TGCAGCGTCCGAGGACGGGGGTCGACTAATGAAAAACTGTTTTTT.

This clonotype was counted at least ten times. V usage is TRBV7-2 and J usage is TRBJ1-1, with 8 bases fitting TRBD1. The length of the CDR3 is 15 residues. Germline V CDR1 and CDR2: SGHTA, FQGNSA. V was pared by 1 base and J by 10 bases, with 11 bases of the junction left unmatched. The CDR3 protein is CASSLERRGTGGAFF. The CDR3 coding sequence is TGTGCCAGCAGCTTAGAACGAAGGGGTACAGGGGGAGCTTTCTTT.

This rearrangement joins TRBV7-3 to TRBJ2-3; D is undetermined. The CDR3 contains 15 residues. V gave up 6 bases and J gave up 3 bases, with 16 bases separating them. Germline CDR1 and CDR2: SGHTA and FQGTGA. CDR3 coding DNA: TGTGCCAGCAGTAGAGTGGGCAACGGGACAGATACGCAGTATTTT. This codes for CASSRVGNGTDTQYF.

This clonotype has at least ten counts. This chain links TRBV29-1 with TRBJ2-3; TRBD2 aligns across 14 bases. This CDR3 region has 15 residues. Trimming took 6 bases from V and 4 from J; bases not matched to a gene: 6. In germline, CDR1 is SQVTM, CDR2 ANQGSEA. The CDR3: CSVLGLAGVPDTQYF. CDR3 DNA sequence: TGCAGCGTATTGGGACTAGCGGGAGTCCCAGATACGCAGTATTTT.

The V call is TRBV27, the J call TRBJ2-7; 15 bases map to TRBD2. In germline, CDR1 is MNHEY, CDR2 SMNVEV (reference sequence). The V gene end was trimmed by 6 bases and the J gene end by 1 base; junction bases not matched to a gene: 10. This CDR3 has 18 amino acids. The chain's CDR3 is CASRGLAGGRVSSYEQYF. The CDR3, as DNA: TGTGCCAGCAGGGGACTAGCGGGAGGAAGGGTATCGTCCTACGAGCAGTACTTC.

This clonotype was counted at least ten times. The chain couples TRBV12-3 or TRBV12-4 to TRBJ2-7; the D is unclear. The CDR3 spans 14 residues. The ends were cut back, 6 bases at V and 6 bases at J, with 18 bases in the middle. The CDR3 sequence is CASSLSRWLGEQYF. CDR3 DNA: TGTGCCAGCAGCCTCTCCCGGTGGCTGGGCGAGCAGTACTTC.

This clonotype was counted ten times or more. This chain uses TRBV6-1 with TRBJ1-2; no clear D gene. In germline, CDR1 is MNHNS, CDR2 SASEGT. Trimming removed 5 bases from V and 8 bases from J, with 9 bases in between. The CDR3 length is 11 residues. This CDR3 reads CASSRDGGYTF. CDR3 DNA: TGTGCCAGCAGTCGAGACGGCGGCTACACCTTC.

This clonotype was observed many times. The chain has TRBV28 and TRBJ1-2, with D maybe TRBD1 (5 bases). V gave up 6 bases and J gave up 4 bases, with 9 bases separating them. The CDR3 is made up of 12 amino acids. The germline V gene encodes CDR1 MDHEN and CDR2 SYDVKM. The CDR3 DNA is TGTGCCAGCAGCCTGGGACGCTATGGCTACACCTTC. It is translated as CASSLGRYGYTF.